This T cell receptor beta chain was observed in a study of blood T cell repertoires in COVID-19. Study details: The United States, Italy and Spain supplied acute and convalescent COVID-19 samples.

Measured with immunoSEQ multiplex PCR; TCRdb has only the in-frame clones, and not every one. The table includes some 230,000 clones, 70% to 90% detected once. The CDR3 is 15 amino acids. The V gene lost 6 bases and the J gene lost 4 bases, with 18 bases spanning the gap. Germline V lookup: CDR1 MNHEY, CDR2 SVGAGI. This chain uses TRBV6-5 with TRBJ1-2, with D possibly TRBD1 on 5 matching bases. The TCR sequence derives from a man aged 50 to 60 who had recovered from COVID-19. The material sequenced was peripheral blood. DNA of the CDR3: TGTGCCAGCAGCAAGCCTAGGGGTCCCGGCTATGGCTACACCTTC. Protein sequence: CASSKPRGPGYGYTF.